This TCR beta chain emerged from a study of blood T cell repertoires in COVID-19. Study as a whole: Donors in the United States, Italy and Spain gave samples during acute or convalescent COVID-19.

As originally analysed: It was from reference gene primer amplification that nucleated cell counts were estimated. TCRdb keeps only in-frame clones here, not all; method: immunoSEQ multiplex PCR. Clone size and V and J calls were adopted from that table, with D and trimming inferred from the DNA. Among around 300,000 clones, about nine tenths were seen once, and the ten largest hold roughly 2.1%. Germline-derived CDR1 and CDR2 are SGHRS and YFSETQ. With 9 bases removed from V and 2 bases from J, the gap between germline ends came to 14 bases. The CDR3 totals 14 residues. The specimen was peripheral blood. This TCR came from a man aged 45-65 years with acute or convalescent COVID-19. The rearrangement links TRBV5-1 to TRBJ2-2, with TRBD2 as a possible D gene (6 bases). CDR3 sequence: CATHAGRNTGELFF. CDR3 sequence (DNA): TGCGCCACCCACGCCGGGAGAAACACCGGGGAGCTGTTTTTT.